The 12 T cell receptor beta chains below come from one sample, sequenced in a study of T-cell memory formation after mild COVID-19. TCRdb reanalysed the 5' RACE reads using MiXCR and keeps one entry per CDR3 protein. Found here are approximately 450,000 distinct CDR3 sequences, 18% of them singletons; the top ten hold 12%. Sequenced material: PBMCs or a T cell subset sorted from them (not recorded which). These receptor sequences come from an adult woman who had mild COVID-19 (a few samples of this study predate the infection). Cell type and time point are not known.

This clonotype was observed a handful of times. This chain links TRBV15 with TRBJ1-5; D possibly corresponds to TRBD1 (6 bases). This CDR3 is built from 18 residues. Trimming left V 3 bases short and J 3 bases short, with 21 bases between. Germline lookup yields CDR1 LNHNV and CDR2 YYDKDF (reference sequence). The CDR3 DNA reads as TGTGCCACCAGCAGTGCCTATTCTCAGGGGCCTTACAATCAGCCCCAGCATTTT. Translation gives CATSSAYSQGPYNQPQHF.

This sequence joins TRBV4-2 and TRBJ2-2, with D possibly TRBD1 on 5 matching bases. CDR1 and CDR2 (germline): LGHNA, YNFKEQ. Between the trimmed V and J ends, which lost 0 bases and 5 bases, there was a span of 13 bases. This CDR3 is 16 amino acids long. In nucleotides, the CDR3 is TGTGCCAGCAGCCAAGATCAGGGCAGAAGGACCGGGGAGCTGTTTTTT. Protein sequence: CASSQDQGRRTGELFF.

This chain links TRBV7-9 with TRBJ1-1; 7 bases fit TRBD1. CDR3 size: 21 residues. V was pared by 3 bases and J by 0 bases, with 22 bases of the junction left unmatched. Germline V gene sequence: CDR1 SEHNR, CDR2 FQNEAQ (reference sequence). The CDR3 sequence is CASSLPVDRQKWVGMNTEAFF. DNA of the CDR3: TGTGCCAGCAGCTTGCCCGTGGACAGGCAAAAGTGGGTTGGCATGAACACTGAAGCTTTCTTT.

This clonotype showed up just a few times. The chain combines TRBV20-1 with TRBJ1-5; D is ambiguous. The CDR3 sequence is 15 residues long. CDR1 is DFQATT, CDR2 SNEGSKA, per germline (reference sequence). Trimming stripped 6 bases from V and 0 bases from J, with 15 bases between. CDR3 nucleotides: TGCAGTGCCCAGGCCGGGAGTAATAGCAATCAGCCCCAGCATTTT. Protein sequence: CSAQAGSNSNQPQHF.

The chain carries TRBV6-1 and TRBJ1-3, with 7 bases that match TRBD1. Trimming took 4 bases from V and 2 from J; bases not matched to a gene: 14. The germline CDR1 and CDR2 sequences are MNHNS and SASEGT. The CDR3 is made up of 18 amino acids. This CDR3 is CASSGRDREKETGNTIYF. The CDR3, as DNA: TGTGCCAGCAGTGGACGGGACAGAGAAAAGGAAACTGGAAACACCATATATTTT.

This chain uses TRBV9 with TRBJ2-7; 7 nucleotides align to TRBD2. The junction had 6 bases not matched to a gene; V was cut back by 0 bases and J by 0 bases. CDR3 length equals 16 residues. Germline CDR1 SGDLS, CDR2 YYNGEE. The CDR3 DNA is TGTGCCAGCAGCGTAGGGGCTAGCGGCTACTCCTACGAGCAGTACTTC. This sequence encodes CASSVGASGYSYEQYF.

The chain recombines TRBV5-6 with TRBJ1-2; unclear D gene. Germline V gene sequence: CDR1 SGHDT, CDR2 YYEEEE. Trimming removed 0 bases from V and 0 bases from J, with 6 bases in between. This CDR3 contains 14 residues. The CDR3: CASSLVIPNYGYTF. CDR3 sequence (DNA): TGTGCCAGCAGCTTGGTCATTCCTAACTATGGCTACACCTTC.

This chain connects TRBV4-1 to TRBJ2-1, with no clear D. The germline V gene encodes CDR1 MGHRA and CDR2 YSYEKL. V was shortened by 1 base and J by 11 bases, with 15 bases between the two germline ends. This CDR3 has 14 amino acids. The CDR3 nucleotides are TGCGCCAGCAGCCAAGTCGACGAAGCTCGCAAGCAGTTCTTC. It yields the protein CASSQVDEARKQFF.

The rearrangement links TRBV7-6 to TRBJ1-2; D is possibly TRBD1 (5 bases). There are 18 residues in the CDR3. CDR1 is SGHVS, CDR2 FNYEAQ, per germline. Deletions cut 5 bases from V and 3 bases from J, with 25 bases between. CDR3 region: CASSPTLRGTMTDYGYTF. The CDR3 nucleotides are TGTGCCAGCAGCCCGACCTTACGGGGGACTATGACTGACTATGGCTACACCTTC.

This clonotype was detected only a few times. The chain has TRBV20-1 and TRBJ2-3, with unresolved D. Trimming took off 0 bases at V and 8 bases at J, with 21 bases between the two ends. The CDR3 spans 16 residues. Germline V gene lookup returns CDR1 DFQATT and CDR2 SNEGSKA (reference sequence). CDR3 loop: CSARDPRLPTDGTQYF. The CDR3 DNA is TGCAGTGCTAGAGATCCCCGCCTTCCCACAGATGGTACGCAGTATTTT.

This clonotype was seen only a few times. This chain uses TRBV7-6 with TRBJ2-6; D is uncertain. Germline loops: CDR1 SGHVS, CDR2 FNYEAQ. V was cut by 2 bases and J by 0 bases, with 14 bases left in between. This CDR3 contains 18 residues. The CDR3 DNA reads TGTGCCAGCAGCTTAACCTCAGTACAGAGCTCTGGGGCCAACGTCCTGACTTTC. Translated, it gives CASSLTSVQSSGANVLTF.

The rearrangement joins TRBV7-2 to TRBJ1-1; TRBD1 matches at 7 bases. Trimming removed 2 bases from V and 3 bases from J; junction bases left unmatched: 6. The CDR3 runs to 15 residues. Germline V lookup: CDR1 SGHTA, CDR2 FQGNSA. As DNA, the CDR3 is TGTGCCAGCAGCTTACGACAGGGCGTTTACACTGAAGCTTTCTTT. It translates to CASSLRQGVYTEAFF.